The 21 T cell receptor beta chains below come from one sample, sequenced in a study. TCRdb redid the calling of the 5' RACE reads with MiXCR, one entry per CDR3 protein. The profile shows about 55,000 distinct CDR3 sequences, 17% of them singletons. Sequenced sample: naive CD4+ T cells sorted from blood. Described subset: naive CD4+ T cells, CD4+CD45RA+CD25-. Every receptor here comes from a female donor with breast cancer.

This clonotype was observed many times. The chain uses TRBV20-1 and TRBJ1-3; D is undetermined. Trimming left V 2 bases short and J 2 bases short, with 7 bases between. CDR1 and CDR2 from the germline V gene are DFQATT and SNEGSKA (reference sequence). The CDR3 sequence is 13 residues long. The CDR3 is CSARWVTGNTIYF. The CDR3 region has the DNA TGCAGTGCTAGATGGGTAACTGGAAACACCATATATTTT.

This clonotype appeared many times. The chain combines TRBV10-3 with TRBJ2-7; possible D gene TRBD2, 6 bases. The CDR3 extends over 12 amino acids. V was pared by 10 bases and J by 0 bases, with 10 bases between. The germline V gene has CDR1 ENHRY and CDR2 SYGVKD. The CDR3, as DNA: TGTGCCACCACGGGGGTCTCCTACGAGCAGTACTTC. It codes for CATTGVSYEQYF.

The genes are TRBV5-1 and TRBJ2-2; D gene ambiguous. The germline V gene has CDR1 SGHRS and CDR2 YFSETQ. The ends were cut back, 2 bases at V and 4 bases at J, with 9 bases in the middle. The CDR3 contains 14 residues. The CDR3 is CASSFAEGTGELFF. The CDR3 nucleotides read TGCGCCAGCAGCTTCGCGGAAGGCACCGGGGAGCTGTTTTTT.

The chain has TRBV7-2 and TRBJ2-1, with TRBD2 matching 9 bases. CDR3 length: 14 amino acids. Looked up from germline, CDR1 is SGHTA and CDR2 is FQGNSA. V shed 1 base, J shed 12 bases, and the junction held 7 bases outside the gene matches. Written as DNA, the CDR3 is TGTACCAGCAGCTTAGGTGGGCTAGCGGGAAGGCAGTTCTTC. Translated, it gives CTSSLGGLAGRQFF. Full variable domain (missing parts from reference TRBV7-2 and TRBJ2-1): GAGVSQSPSNKVTEKGKDVELRCDPISGHTALYWYRQSLGQGLEFLIYFQGNSAPDKSGLPSDRFSAERTGGSVSTLTIQRTQQEDSAVYLCTSSLGGLAGRQFFGPGTRLTVL.

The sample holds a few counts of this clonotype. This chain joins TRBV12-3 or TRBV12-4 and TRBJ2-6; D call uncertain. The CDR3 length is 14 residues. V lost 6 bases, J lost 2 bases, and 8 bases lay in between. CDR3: CASSPEAGANVLTF. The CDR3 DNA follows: TGTGCCAGCAGCCCCGAGGCTGGGGCCAACGTCCTGACTTTC.

The CDR3 protein is CASSGQGAGNTEAFF. In nucleotides, the CDR3 is TGTGCCAGCTCAGGACAGGGGGCCGGGAACACTGAAGCTTTCTTT. This chain connects TRBV18 to TRBJ1-1; 11 bases map to TRBD1. Per germline, CDR1 KGHSH and CDR2 LQKENI. The CDR3 runs 15 residues. The trim removed 5 bases at V and 1 base at J, leaving 3 bases unmatched. Together with reference TRBV18 and TRBJ1-1, the CDR3 gives the full variable domain: NAGVMQNPRHLVRRRGQEARLRCSPMKGHSHVYWYRQLPEEGLKFMVYLQKENIIDESGMPKERFSAEFPKEGPSILRIQQVVRGDSAAYFCASSGQGAGNTEAFFGQGTRLTVV.

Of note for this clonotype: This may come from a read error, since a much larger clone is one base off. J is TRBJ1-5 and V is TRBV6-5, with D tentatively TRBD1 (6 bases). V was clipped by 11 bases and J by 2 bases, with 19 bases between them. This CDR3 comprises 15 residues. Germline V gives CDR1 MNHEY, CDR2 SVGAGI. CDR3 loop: CAGIKQGRRNQPQHF. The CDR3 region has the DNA TGTGCCGGCATTAAGCAGGGGAGGCGCAATCAGCCCCAGCATTTT.

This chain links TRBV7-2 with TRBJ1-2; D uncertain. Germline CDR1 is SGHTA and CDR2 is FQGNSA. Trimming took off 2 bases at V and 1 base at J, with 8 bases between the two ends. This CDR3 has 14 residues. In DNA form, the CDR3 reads TGTGCCAGCAGCTTAACCGGTTTTAACTATGGCTACACCTTC. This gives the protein CASSLTGFNYGYTF.

CDR3 loop: CASSQDYRLSTGNIQYF. The CDR3 region has the DNA TGTGCCAGCAGCCAAGATTATCGACTATCTACCGGAAACATTCAGTACTTC. The V gene is TRBV4-2, the J gene TRBJ2-4; a weak D match, TRBD2 (5 bases). Germline CDR1 LGHNA, CDR2 YNFKEQ. The CDR3 consists of 17 residues. V lost 0 bases to trimming and J lost 6 bases, with 18 bases between them.

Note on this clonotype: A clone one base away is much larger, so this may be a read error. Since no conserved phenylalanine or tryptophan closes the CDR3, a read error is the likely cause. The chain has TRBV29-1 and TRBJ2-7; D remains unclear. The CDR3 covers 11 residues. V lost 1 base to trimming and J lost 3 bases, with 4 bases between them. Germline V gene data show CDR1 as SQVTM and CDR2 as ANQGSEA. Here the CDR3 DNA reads TGCAGCGTTGAAGTAAACTACGAGCAGTACCTC. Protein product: CSVEVNYEQYL.

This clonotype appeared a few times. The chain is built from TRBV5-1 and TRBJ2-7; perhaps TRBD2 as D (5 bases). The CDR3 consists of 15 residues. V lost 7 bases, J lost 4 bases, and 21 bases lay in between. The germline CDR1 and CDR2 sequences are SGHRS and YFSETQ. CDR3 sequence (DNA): TGCGCCAGCCAGGAGGTTGGTGGGTTCTGGTACGAGCAGTACTTC. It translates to CASQEVGGFWYEQYF.

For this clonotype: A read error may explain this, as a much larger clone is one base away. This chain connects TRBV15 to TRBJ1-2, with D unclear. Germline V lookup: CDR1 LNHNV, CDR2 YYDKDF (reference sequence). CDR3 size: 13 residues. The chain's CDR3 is CATNRDFQDGYTF. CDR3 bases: TGTGCCACCAACAGAGATTTCCAGGATGGCTACACCTTC.

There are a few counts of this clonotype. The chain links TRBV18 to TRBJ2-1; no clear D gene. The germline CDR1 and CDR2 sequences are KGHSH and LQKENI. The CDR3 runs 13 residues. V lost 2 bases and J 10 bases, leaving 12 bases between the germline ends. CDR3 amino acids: CASSPGPRLEQFF. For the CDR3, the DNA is TGTGCCAGCTCACCAGGGCCTCGGCTAGAGCAGTTCTTC.

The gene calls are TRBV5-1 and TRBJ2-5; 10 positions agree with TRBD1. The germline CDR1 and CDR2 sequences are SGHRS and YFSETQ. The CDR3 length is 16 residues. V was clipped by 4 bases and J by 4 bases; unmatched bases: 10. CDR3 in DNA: TGCGCCAGCAGCCCCTCAGGGACAGGGGTTGGAGAGACCCAGTACTTC. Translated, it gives CASSPSGTGVGETQYF. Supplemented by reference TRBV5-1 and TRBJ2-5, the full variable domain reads KAGVTQTPRYLIKTRGQQVTLSCSPISGHRSVSWYQQTPGQGLQFLFEYFSETQRNKGNFPGRFSGRQFSNSRSEMNVSTLELGDSALYLCASSPSGTGVGETQYFGPGTRLLVL.

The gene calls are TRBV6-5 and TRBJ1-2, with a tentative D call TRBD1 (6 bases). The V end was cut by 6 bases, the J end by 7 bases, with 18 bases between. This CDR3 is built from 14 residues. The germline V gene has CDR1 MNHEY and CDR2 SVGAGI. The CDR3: CASRQPGERGGYTF. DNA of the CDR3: TGTGCCAGCAGACAACCAGGGGAAAGGGGTGGCTACACCTTC.

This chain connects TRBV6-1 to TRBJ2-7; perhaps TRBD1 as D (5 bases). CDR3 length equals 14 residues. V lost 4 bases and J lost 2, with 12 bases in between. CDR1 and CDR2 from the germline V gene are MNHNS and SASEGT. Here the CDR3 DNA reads TGTGCCAGCAGTGGAGCGACAGTAACCTACGAGCAGTACTTC. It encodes CASSGATVTYEQYF.

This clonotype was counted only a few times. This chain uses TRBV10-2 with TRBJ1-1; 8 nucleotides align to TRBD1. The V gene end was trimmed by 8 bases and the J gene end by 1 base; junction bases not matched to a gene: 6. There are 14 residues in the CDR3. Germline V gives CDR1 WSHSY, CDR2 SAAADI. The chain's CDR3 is CASRTGPSNTEAFF. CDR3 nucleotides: TGCGCCAGCCGGACAGGGCCATCGAACACTGAAGCTTTCTTT.

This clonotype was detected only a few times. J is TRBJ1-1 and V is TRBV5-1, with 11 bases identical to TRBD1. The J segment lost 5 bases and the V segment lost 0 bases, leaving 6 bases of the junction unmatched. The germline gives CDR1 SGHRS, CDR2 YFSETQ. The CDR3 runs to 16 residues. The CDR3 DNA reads TGCGCCAGCAGCTTGGTCACCGGGACAGGGGGTACTGAAGCTTTCTTT. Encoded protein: CASSLVTGTGGTEAFF. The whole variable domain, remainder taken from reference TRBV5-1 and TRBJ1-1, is KAGVTQTPRYLIKTRGQQVTLSCSPISGHRSVSWYQQTPGQGLQFLFEYFSETQRNKGNFPGRFSGRQFSNSRSEMNVSTLELGDSALYLCASSLVTGTGGTEAFFGQGTRLTVV.

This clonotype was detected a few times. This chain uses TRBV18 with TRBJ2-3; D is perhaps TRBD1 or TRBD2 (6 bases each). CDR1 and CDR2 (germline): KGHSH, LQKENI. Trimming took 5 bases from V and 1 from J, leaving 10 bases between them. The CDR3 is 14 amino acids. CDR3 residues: CASSAGHRTDTQYF. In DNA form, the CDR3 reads TGTGCCAGCTCAGCGGGACACCGCACAGATACGCAGTATTTT.

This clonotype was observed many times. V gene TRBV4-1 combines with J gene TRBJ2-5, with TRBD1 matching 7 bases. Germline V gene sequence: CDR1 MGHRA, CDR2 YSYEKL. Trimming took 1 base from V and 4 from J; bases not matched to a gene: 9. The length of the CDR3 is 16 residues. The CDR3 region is CASSQGDKGAAETQYF. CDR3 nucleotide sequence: TGCGCCAGCAGCCAAGGCGACAAGGGGGCCGCAGAGACCCAGTACTTC.

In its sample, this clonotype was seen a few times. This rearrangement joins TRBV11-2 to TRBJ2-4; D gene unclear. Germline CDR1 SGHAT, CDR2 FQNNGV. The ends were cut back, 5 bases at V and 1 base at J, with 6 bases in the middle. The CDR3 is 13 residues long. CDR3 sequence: CASSRLAKNIQYF. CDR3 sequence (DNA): TGTGCCAGCAGCCGCCTGGCCAAAAACATTCAGTACTTC.